Below are 3 T cell receptor beta chains sequenced from a single sample in a study of T cell changes during pregnancy in multiple sclerosis. Produced via immunoSEQ multiplex PCR; TCRdb's table is partial and in-frame only. The table shows about 32,000 clones, with 89% occurring only once. The source was CD8+ T cells from peripheral blood mononuclear cells, collected in the third trimester of pregnancy. These receptors were taken from a female donor with multiple sclerosis, enrolled in a pregnancy study.

This clone was observed a handful of times. V and J are TRBV2 and TRBJ1-1; 7 bases are shared with TRBD1. J lost 4 bases, V lost 7 bases, and 0 bases had no gene match. Germline assignment: CDR1 SNHLY and CDR2 FYNNEI. The CDR3 has 11 amino acids. CDR3: CASTGGTEAFF. CDR3 bases: TGTGCCAGCACAGGGGGCACTGAAGCTTTCTTT.

The rearrangement uses TRBV9 and TRBJ2-5; 9 bases match TRBD2. Germline V CDR1 and CDR2: SGDLS, YYNGEE. The CDR3 is made up of 15 amino acids. Trimming cost V 0 bases and J 5 bases; bases outside gene matches: 5. CDR3: CASSVGGRAGETQYF. The CDR3 nucleotides read TGTGCCAGCAGCGTAGGCGGGAGGGCCGGGGAGACCCAGTACTTC.

This rearrangement joins TRBV7-9 to TRBJ2-2, with D maybe TRBD2 (6 bases). The V gene's germline CDR1 is SEHNR and CDR2 FQNEAQ (reference sequence). This CDR3 region has 16 residues. The V and J ends lost 1 base and 7 bases respectively, with 16 bases between them. The DNA for the CDR3 is TGTGCCAGCAGCTTAGATCCCGGGACTGTCGGCGGGGAGCTGTTTTTT. Translating gives CASSLDPGTVGGELFF.